The 24 T cell receptor beta chains reported below all come from one sample, sequenced in a study of T cell changes during pregnancy in multiple sclerosis. Data came from immunoSEQ multiplex PCR; TCRdb stores just in-frame clones and leaves some out. The data contain some 93,000 clones, almost 95% of them singletons. Here the sequenced sample was peripheral blood, taken after pregnancy. These receptors all come from a female donor with multiple sclerosis, enrolled in a pregnancy study.

The chain joins TRBV30 to TRBJ2-3, with a possible D match to TRBD2 (6 bases). The CDR3 length is 14 residues. V dropped 0 bases and J dropped 4 bases, with 11 bases sitting between them. Looked up from germline, CDR1 is GTSNPN and CDR2 is SVGIG (reference sequence). In nucleotides, the CDR3 is TGTGCCTGGAGTGTTACCCGGGGGTCAGATACGCAGTATTTT. Translating it yields CAWSVTRGSDTQYF.

This sequence joins TRBV5-1 and TRBJ1-5; weak D call: TRBD1 (6 bases). The CDR3 runs to 15 residues. V dropped 2 bases and J dropped 0 bases, with 9 bases sitting between them. Germline CDR1 SGHRS, CDR2 YFSETQ. CDR3 sequence (DNA): TGCGCCAGCAGCTTACAGGGTTCTAGCAATCAGCCCCAGCATTTT. Protein: CASSLQGSSNQPQHF.

The gene calls are TRBV6-6 and TRBJ1-4, with D hard to call. Germline CDR1 is MNHNY and CDR2 is SVGAGI (reference sequence). CDR3 length: 14 amino acids. The ends were cut back, 6 bases at V and 5 bases at J, with 13 bases in the middle. CDR3 sequence: CASRSNSFNEKLFF. CDR3 bases: TGTGCCAGCAGGAGTAACAGCTTCAATGAAAAACTGTTTTTT.

This clone was found many times. The V and J genes are TRBV18 and TRBJ1-1, with D perhaps TRBD1 (6 bases). This CDR3 comprises 13 residues. Trimming took off 1 base at V and 6 bases at J, with 9 bases between the two ends. Germline values: CDR1 KGHSH, CDR2 LQKENI. In DNA, the CDR3 is TGTGCCAGCTCACCACAGACAGGACCTGAAGCTTTCTTT. Translating gives CASSPQTGPEAFF.

The chain employs TRBV7-2 and TRBJ2-7; the D gene is possibly TRBD2 (5 bases). Trimming removed 5 bases from V and 2 bases from J, with 16 bases in between. Germline V CDR1 and CDR2: SGHTA, FQGNSA. The CDR3 has 15 residues. CDR3 sequence: CASSHPAAAAYEQYF. The CDR3 DNA reads TGTGCCAGCAGCCACCCAGCGGCAGCAGCCTACGAGCAGTACTTC.

The J gene is TRBJ1-3, the V gene TRBV4-1, with 12 bases aligning to TRBD1. Germline V CDR1 and CDR2: MGHRA, YSYEKL. The CDR3 spans 17 residues. J gave up 5 bases and V 0 bases, and 5 bases lay outside the gene matches. The CDR3 protein is CASSQEGTGGNRNTIYF. CDR3 sequence (DNA): TGCGCCAGCAGCCAAGAAGGGACAGGGGGCAATAGAAACACCATATATTTT.

The chain employs TRBV7-9 and TRBJ2-3; 9 nucleotides align to TRBD2. This CDR3 region has 15 residues. The V and J ends lost 8 bases and 4 bases, in that order; junction bases with no gene match: 10. The germline V gene has CDR1 SEHNR and CDR2 FQNEAQ (reference sequence). The CDR3 nucleotides are TGTGCCAGCCCAGAAGCGGGAGGTTTCGCAGATACGCAGTATTTT. Translated: CASPEAGGFADTQYF.

This CDR3 reads CASSLLPSYEQYF. The CDR3 DNA is TGTGCCAGCAGCTTATTGCCCAGTTACGAGCAGTACTTC. The chain joins TRBV7-3 to TRBJ2-7; D is unclear. The V end lost 2 bases, the J end lost 4 bases, and 9 bases lay between the germline ends. The CDR3 runs 13 residues. Germline V gives CDR1 SGHTA, CDR2 FQGTGA.

This rearrangement joins TRBV28 to TRBJ1-1, with D perhaps matching TRBD1 (5 bases). Germline V gene sequence: CDR1 MDHEN, CDR2 SYDVKM. The CDR3 is 11 residues long. The V and J ends lost 11 bases and 11 bases respectively, with 18 bases between them. CDR3 sequence reads: CAVNTEGRAFF. CDR3 DNA: TGTGCCGTCAACACTGAGGGGAGGGCTTTCTTT.

This chain links TRBV6-1 with TRBJ1-4; TRBD1 is a possible D gene (6 bases). Trimming pared 2 bases from V and 3 bases from J, leaving 10 bases between. Germline V gives CDR1 MNHNS, CDR2 SASEGT. This CDR3 is built from 15 residues. The CDR3 loop reads CASSELGQPNEKLFF. The CDR3 nucleotides are TGTGCCAGCAGTGAACTAGGACAGCCTAATGAAAAACTGTTTTTT.

About this clone itself: The junction shows a germline mismatch at one end, possibly a read error. The chain is built from TRBV2 and TRBJ1-2; tentatively, D is TRBD1 (6 bases). The CDR3 is 12 residues long. Germline V gives CDR1 SNHLY, CDR2 FYNNEI. The CDR3 sequence is CASGENRDGYTF. DNA of the CDR3: TGTGCCAGCGGTGAAAACAGGGATGGCTACACCTTC.

The chain links TRBV5-8 to TRBJ2-5, with D perhaps matching TRBD1 (6 bases). Trimming cost V 1 base and J 3 bases, with 7 bases left between them. Germline loops: CDR1 SGHTS, CDR2 YDEGEE. The CDR3 is 13 residues long. In DNA, the CDR3 is TGTGCCAGCAGCTTGAGACAGGAAGAGACCCAGTACTTC. Its translation: CASSLRQEETQYF.

This chain links TRBV19 with TRBJ2-7, with TRBD2 as a possible D gene (6 bases). Looked up from germline, CDR1 is LNHDA and CDR2 is SQIVND (reference sequence). The CDR3 length is 14 residues. Trimming removed 4 bases at V and 6 bases at J, with 16 bases between. Written as DNA, the CDR3 is TGTGCCAGTAGTAGGGGAGGTTGGGAGCTCGAGCAGTACTTC. Translating gives CASSRGGWELEQYF.

This clone was seen only once. One end of the junction does not line up with germline, which may come from a read error. The V gene is TRBV4-2, the J gene TRBJ2-7; TRBD1 aligns across 7 bases. This CDR3 has 16 amino acids. CDR1 and CDR2 from the germline V gene are LGHNA and YNFKEQ. Written as DNA, the CDR3 is TGTGCCAGCAGCCAAGTGATGGGGACAGAGTTCTACGAGCAGTATTTC. It encodes CASSQVMGTEFYEQYF.

V and J are TRBV6-5 and TRBJ1-1; 9 bases line up with TRBD1. The ends lost 5 bases at V and 5 bases at J; junction bases unmatched: 0. This CDR3 contains 12 residues. CDR1 and CDR2 (germline): MNHEY, SVGAGI. As DNA, the CDR3 is TGTGCCAGCAGTGACAGGGGGACTGAAGCTTTCTTT. Its protein product is CASSDRGTEAFF.

The V and J genes are TRBV7-8 and TRBJ1-5, with D hard to call. This CDR3 comprises 15 residues. With 0 bases removed from V and 5 bases from J, the gap between germline ends came to 11 bases. Germline V gene lookup returns CDR1 SGHVS and CDR2 FQNEAQ. The CDR3 DNA reads TGTGCCAGCAGCTTAGCCAGGACTCGGGATCAGCCCCAGCATTTT. Translating it yields CASSLARTRDQPQHF.

This chain uses TRBV5-1 with TRBJ2-7; 11 nucleotides line up with TRBD2. V trimming: 1 base; J trimming: 3 bases; junction bases outside the gene matches: 3. The CDR3 has 15 amino acids. The germline V gene encodes CDR1 SGHRS and CDR2 YFSETQ. The CDR3 DNA follows: TGCGCCAGCAGCTTGTCACTAGCGGGAGACTACGAGCAGTACTTC. This codes for CASSLSLAGDYEQYF.

This chain connects TRBV7-9 to TRBJ1-2; D gene unclear. CDR3 length equals 14 residues. With 5 bases removed from V and 4 bases from J, the gap between germline ends came to 14 bases. Germline V gene data show CDR1 as SEHNR and CDR2 as FQNEAQ (reference sequence). The chain's CDR3 is CASSLVTGSYGYTF. DNA for the CDR3: TGTGCCAGCAGCCTTGTGACGGGGAGCTATGGCTACACCTTC.

The J gene is TRBJ2-5, the V gene TRBV7-9; 7 bases match TRBD1. Germline trimming cut 5 bases from V and 2 bases from J; bases unmatched to any gene: 17. Germline CDR1 SEHNR, CDR2 FQNEAQ (reference sequence). The CDR3 consists of 18 residues. The CDR3 loop reads CASSDPSSLGGFQETQYF. DNA for the CDR3: TGTGCCAGCAGCGACCCCTCATCTTTAGGGGGCTTTCAAGAGACCCAGTACTTC.

V usage is TRBV19 and J usage is TRBJ2-5; 8 bases agree with TRBD1. The CDR3 sequence is 12 residues long. The germline V gene encodes CDR1 LNHDA and CDR2 SQIVND (reference sequence). J was trimmed by 7 bases and V by 6 bases; bases with no gene match: 4. The CDR3: CASSATGGTQYF. DNA of the CDR3: TGTGCCAGTAGCGCAACAGGGGGGACCCAGTACTTC.

The rearrangement uses TRBV7-2 and TRBJ2-7; TRBD1 aligns across 12 bases. This CDR3 contains 15 residues. The germline V gene encodes CDR1 SGHTA and CDR2 FQGNSA. The V gene end was trimmed by 1 base and the J gene end by 5 bases; junction bases not matched to a gene: 3. CDR3 nucleotide sequence: TGTGCCAGCAGCTTAGGGGACAGGGGGCGAAACGAGCAGTACTTC. Translating it yields CASSLGDRGRNEQYF.

The rearrangement links TRBV7-9 to TRBJ2-7; D gene unclear. Germline CDR1 and CDR2: SEHNR and FQNEAQ (reference sequence). The CDR3 is made up of 13 amino acids. V shed 9 bases and J shed 2 bases, with 14 bases lying between them. The CDR3 protein is CASRESRTYEQYF. The CDR3 nucleotides read TGTGCCAGTCGTGAAAGCAGGACCTACGAGCAGTACTTC.

This chain uses TRBV19 with TRBJ2-2, with D perhaps matching TRBD2 (6 bases). The CDR3 contains 15 residues. V was clipped by 3 bases and J by 3 bases, with 11 bases between them. Germline CDR1 LNHDA, CDR2 SQIVND (reference sequence). CDR3 sequence (DNA): TGTGCCAGTAGTATCTACGGCGGGGACACCGGGGAGCTGTTTTTT. Residues: CASSIYGGDTGELFF.

Turning to this clone: At one of its ends the junction is not consistent with the germline gene, which may arise from a read error. The CDR3 loop is CASSSYGRADF. CDR3 DNA sequence: TGTGCCAGCAGCTCTTATGGCAGGGCGGACTTC. The chain combines TRBV11-2 with TRBJ2-4; perhaps TRBD1 as D (5 bases). From germline, CDR1 is SGHAT and CDR2 FQNNGV. CDR3 length: 11 amino acids.